The 18 T cell receptor beta chains in this list originate from one sample, sequenced in a study of T cells in Graves' hyperthyroidism and ophthalmopathy. Amplification targeted TCR beta CDR3 regions from RNA transcripts. Primed by the HTBI set, a first-round RT-PCR was run on the TCR CDR3. TCRdb redid the calling of the multiplex PCR reads with MiXCR, one entry per CDR3 protein. Here the sample spans 500,000 or so distinct CDR3 sequences, 15% to 20% being singletons. Sequenced input: blood. These receptors were collected from a woman between 18 and 29 years old with Graves' ophthalmopathy.

This clonotype was detected ten times or more. The chain links TRBV7-3 to TRBJ2-1, with 8 bases identical to TRBD2. This CDR3 has 15 amino acids. CDR1 is SGHTA, CDR2 FQGTGA, per germline. Trimming cost V 5 bases and J 4 bases; bases outside gene matches: 7. The CDR3 sequence is CASSPQRGPYNEQFF. CDR3 bases: TGTGCCAGCAGCCCGCAGCGGGGGCCTTACAATGAGCAGTTCTTC.

This clonotype has only one observation. One end of the junction fails to match germline, which may point to a read error. The chain carries TRBV12-3 or TRBV12-4 and TRBJ1-5; TRBD1 matches 9 bases. The CDR3 consists of 14 residues. CDR3 loop: CASSSTGGDQPQQF. CDR3 coding DNA: TGTGCCAGCAGTTCGACAGGGGGAGATCAGCCCCAGCAATTT.

V gene TRBV14 combines with J gene TRBJ2-1; D is uncertain. From germline, CDR1 is SGHDN and CDR2 FVKESK. V lost 0 bases, J lost 6 bases, and 9 bases lay in between. CDR3 length equals 14 residues. CDR3 in amino acids: CASSQDSGSNEQFF. CDR3 DNA: TGTGCCAGCAGCCAAGACTCGGGTTCCAATGAGCAGTTCTTC.

This clonotype was seen more than once but under ten times. The chain joins TRBV27 to TRBJ1-6; TRBD1 agrees at 7 bases. V shed 4 bases, J shed 7 bases, and the junction held 13 bases outside the gene matches. This CDR3 region has 17 residues. Germline CDR1 and CDR2: MNHEY and SMNVEV (reference sequence). The CDR3 coding sequence is TGTGCCAGCAGTTCAAGACAGGGAAGTATTCAAAATTCACCCCTCCACTTT. Protein: CASSSRQGSIQNSPLHF.

The V and J genes are TRBV6-5 and TRBJ1-3; no definite D call. The germline V gene encodes CDR1 MNHEY and CDR2 SVGAGI. V shed 0 bases and J shed 0 bases, with 9 bases lying between them. This CDR3 has 16 amino acids. CDR3 sequence: CASSYSPSASGNTIYF. Written as DNA, the CDR3 is TGTGCCAGCAGTTACTCCCCCAGTGCCTCTGGAAACACCATATATTTT.

This clonotype was counted ten times or more. V is TRBV30 and J is TRBJ2-7, with 8 bases lining up with TRBD2. J lost 9 bases, V lost 0 bases, and 4 bases had no gene match. The germline gives CDR1 GTSNPN, CDR2 SVGIG (reference sequence). This CDR3 is 12 amino acids long. CDR3: CAWSVGLAGQYF. In DNA, the CDR3 is TGTGCCTGGAGTGTTGGACTAGCAGGGCAGTACTTC.

In its sample, this clonotype was seen a few times. V is TRBV11-2 and J is TRBJ2-7; 9 bases line up with TRBD1. Germline CDR1 reads SGHAT; CDR2 reads FQNNGV. V shed 2 bases and J 7 bases; nucleotides not matched to a gene: 6. This CDR3 is built from 14 residues. CDR3 nucleotide sequence: TGTGCCAGCAGCTTAACACAGGGGGCCGTTGAGCAGTACTTC. Translated, it gives CASSLTQGAVEQYF.

The chain has TRBV20-1 and TRBJ2-1; the match to TRBD1 covers 9 bases. V gave up 0 bases and J gave up 7 bases; unmatched junction bases: 4. The CDR3 is 14 residues long. Germline V gives CDR1 DFQATT, CDR2 SNEGSKA (reference sequence). CDR3 amino acids: CSARDRDRVNEQFF. The CDR3 nucleotides read TGCAGTGCTAGAGATCGGGACAGGGTGAATGAGCAGTTCTTC.

This clonotype was observed a few times. This chain joins TRBV20-1 and TRBJ2-7, with 9 bases that match TRBD1. CDR3 length: 16 residues. From germline, CDR1 is DFQATT and CDR2 SNEGSKA (reference sequence). The V and J ends lost 3 bases and 1 base, in that order; junction bases with no gene match: 10. CDR3 sequence: CSASARGTGSSYEQYF. The CDR3, as DNA: TGCAGTGCTAGTGCCAGGGGGACAGGGAGTTCCTACGAGCAGTACTTC.

This chain uses TRBV9 with TRBJ2-1; D uncertain. The germline V gene has CDR1 SGDLS and CDR2 YYNGEE. V lost 0 bases and J 3 bases, leaving 16 bases between the germline ends. The CDR3 is 17 amino acids. CDR3 sequence reads: CASSVGLAAALYNEQFF. For the CDR3, the DNA is TGTGCCAGCAGCGTAGGTCTTGCAGCAGCTCTCTACAATGAGCAGTTCTTC.

At least ten counts were recorded for this clonotype. This sequence joins TRBV6-1 and TRBJ2-3, with 11 bases that match TRBD2. The CDR3 covers 14 residues. CDR1 and CDR2 (germline): MNHNS, SASEGT. J was trimmed by 6 bases and V by 6 bases; bases with no gene match: 5. Here the CDR3 reads CASSLAGGPDTQYF. The CDR3 DNA sequence: TGTGCCAGCAGCTTAGCGGGGGGGCCCGATACGCAGTATTTT.

This clonotype was seen ten or more times. The V gene is TRBV11-2, the J gene TRBJ2-3; no reliable D call. Germline values: CDR1 SGHAT, CDR2 FQNNGV. This CDR3 is built from 14 residues. V gave up 0 bases and J gave up 4 bases, with 8 bases separating them. This CDR3 reads CASSLDVGADTQYF. The CDR3 DNA reads as TGTGCCAGCAGCTTAGATGTTGGGGCAGATACGCAGTATTTT.

V usage is TRBV6-5 and J usage is TRBJ2-7; D may be TRBD1 (5 bases). CDR1 and CDR2 from the germline V gene are MNHEY and SVGAGI. The CDR3 loop spans 13 amino acids. Deletions cut 0 bases from V and 7 bases from J, with 10 bases between. The CDR3 sequence is CASSYSAGQEQYF. The CDR3 nucleotides are TGTGCCAGCAGTTACTCGGCAGGGCAAGAGCAGTACTTC.

The chain employs TRBV6-1 and TRBJ2-7; D is possibly TRBD2 (5 bases). Trimming removed 6 bases at V and 1 base at J, with 19 bases between. This CDR3 has 16 residues. Germline V gene lookup returns CDR1 MNHNS and CDR2 SASEGT. The CDR3 nucleotides are TGTGCCAGCAGGCGGTCACAGCTAGCCGGGTCCTACGAGCAGTACTTC. It yields the protein CASRRSQLAGSYEQYF.

This clonotype was detected many times. The chain carries TRBV28 and TRBJ2-7, with 8 bases matching TRBD1. The CDR3 is 16 amino acids. Germline-derived CDR1 and CDR2 are MDHEN and SYDVKM. V was clipped by 6 bases and J by 6 bases; unmatched bases: 16. The chain's CDR3 is CASSSPLRRGPLEQYF. The CDR3 DNA reads TGTGCCAGCAGCTCTCCCCTCCGCAGGGGGCCTCTCGAGCAGTACTTC.

The chain couples TRBV20-1 to TRBJ2-7; 9 nucleotides line up with TRBD2. Per germline, CDR1 DFQATT and CDR2 SNEGSKA (reference sequence). With V trimmed by 7 bases and J by 0 bases, 10 bases remained unmatched. The CDR3 extends over 15 amino acids. The CDR3 loop is CSVAGARSSSYEQYF. In DNA, the CDR3 is TGCAGTGTAGCGGGGGCCCGGTCGAGCTCCTACGAGCAGTACTTC.

This rearrangement joins TRBV6-5 to TRBJ2-3, with 7 nucleotides matching TRBD2. Trimming took 2 bases from V and 2 from J; bases not matched to a gene: 1. Germline-derived CDR1 and CDR2 are MNHEY and SVGAGI. This CDR3 has 14 residues. The CDR3 region is CASSYGRDTDTQYF. DNA for the CDR3: TGTGCCAGCAGTTACGGGAGGGACACAGATACGCAGTATTTT.

Comments on this clonotype: A much larger clonotype is one base distant, so this may be a read error. The rearrangement joins TRBV7-9 to TRBJ2-7, with TRBD2 matching 13 bases. Gene TRBJ2-1 matches the end of the DNA better, so the J call may be wrong. Germline CDR1 is SEHNR and CDR2 is FQNEAQ (reference sequence). The CDR3 is 17 residues long. CDR3 DNA: TGTGCCAGCAGCTTAGGACTAGCGGGAGGAAAATCCTACGAGCAGTTCTTC. Its protein product is CASSLGLAGGKSYEQFF.